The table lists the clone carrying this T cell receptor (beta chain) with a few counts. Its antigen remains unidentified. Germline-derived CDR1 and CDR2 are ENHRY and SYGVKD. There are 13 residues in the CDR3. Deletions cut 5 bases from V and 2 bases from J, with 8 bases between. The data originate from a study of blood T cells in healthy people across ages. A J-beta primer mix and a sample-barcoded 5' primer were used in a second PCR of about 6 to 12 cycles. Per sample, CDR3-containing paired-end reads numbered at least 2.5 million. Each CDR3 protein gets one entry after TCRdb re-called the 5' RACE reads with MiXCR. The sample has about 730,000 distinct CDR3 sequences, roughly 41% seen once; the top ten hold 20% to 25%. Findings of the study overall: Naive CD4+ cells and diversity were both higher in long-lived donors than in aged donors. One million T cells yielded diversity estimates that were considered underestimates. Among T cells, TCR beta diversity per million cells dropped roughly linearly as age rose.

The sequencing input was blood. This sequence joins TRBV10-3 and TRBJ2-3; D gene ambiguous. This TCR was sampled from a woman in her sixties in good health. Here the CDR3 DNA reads TGTGCCATCAGTCGCGCGGACACAGATACGCAGTATTTT. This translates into CAISRADTDTQYF.